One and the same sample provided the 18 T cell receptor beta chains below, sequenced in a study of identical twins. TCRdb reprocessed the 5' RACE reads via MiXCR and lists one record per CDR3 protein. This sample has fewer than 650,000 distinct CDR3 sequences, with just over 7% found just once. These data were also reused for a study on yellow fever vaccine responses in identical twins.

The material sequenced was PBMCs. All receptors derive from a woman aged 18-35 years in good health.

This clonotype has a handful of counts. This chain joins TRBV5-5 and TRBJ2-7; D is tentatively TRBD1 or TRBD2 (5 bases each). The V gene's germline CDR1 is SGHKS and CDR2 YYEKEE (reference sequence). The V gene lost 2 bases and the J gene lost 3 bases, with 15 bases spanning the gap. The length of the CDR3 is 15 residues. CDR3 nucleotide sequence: TGTGCCAGCAGCTTCGGTCTGGGGACGGACTACGAGCAGTACTTC. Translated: CASSFGLGTDYEQYF.

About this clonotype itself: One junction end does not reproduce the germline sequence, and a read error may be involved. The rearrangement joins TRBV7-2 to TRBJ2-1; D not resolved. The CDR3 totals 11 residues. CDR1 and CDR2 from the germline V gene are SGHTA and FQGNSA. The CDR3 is CASSLVQVTGF. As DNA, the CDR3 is TGTGCCAGCAGCTTAGTGCAGGTCACGGGTTTC.

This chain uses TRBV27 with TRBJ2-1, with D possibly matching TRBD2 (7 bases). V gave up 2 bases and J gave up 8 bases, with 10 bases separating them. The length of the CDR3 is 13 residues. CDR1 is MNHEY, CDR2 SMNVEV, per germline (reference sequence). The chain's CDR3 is CASSLREGDEQFF. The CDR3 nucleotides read TGTGCCAGCAGTTTAAGGGAGGGGGATGAGCAGTTCTTC.

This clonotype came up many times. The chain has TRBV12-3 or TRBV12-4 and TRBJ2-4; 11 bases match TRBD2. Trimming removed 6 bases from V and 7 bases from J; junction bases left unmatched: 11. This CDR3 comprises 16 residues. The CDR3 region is CASSPSSGGAGNIQYF. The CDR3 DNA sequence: TGTGCCAGCAGCCCAAGTAGCGGGGGGGCCGGGAACATTCAGTACTTC.

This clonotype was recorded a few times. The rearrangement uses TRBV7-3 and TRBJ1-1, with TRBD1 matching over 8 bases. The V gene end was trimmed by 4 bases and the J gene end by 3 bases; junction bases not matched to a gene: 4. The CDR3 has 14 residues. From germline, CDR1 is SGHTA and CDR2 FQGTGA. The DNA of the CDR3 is TGTGCCAGCAGCTCAACAGGGGGTGACACTGAAGCTTTCTTT. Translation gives CASSSTGGDTEAFF.

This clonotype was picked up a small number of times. CDR3 amino acids: CASSLGPGEDTQYF. The CDR3, as DNA: TGCGCCAGCAGCTTGGGGCCAGGGGAAGATACGCAGTATTTT. The chain has TRBV5-1 and TRBJ2-3; D perhaps matches TRBD1 (6 bases). CDR1 is SGHRS, CDR2 YFSETQ, per germline. The CDR3 loop spans 14 amino acids. Trimming removed 0 bases from V and 5 bases from J, with 10 bases in between.

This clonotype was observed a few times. The CDR3 bases are TGTGCCATCAGTGAGTCGGAAGCGGGAGGGCTAGGCGAGCAGTACTTC. It specifies CAISESEAGGLGEQYF. The chain couples TRBV10-3 to TRBJ2-7; TRBD2 matches 10 bases. The CDR3 spans 16 residues. V gave up 0 bases and J gave up 6 bases; unmatched junction bases: 8. Germline V gives CDR1 ENHRY, CDR2 SYGVKD.

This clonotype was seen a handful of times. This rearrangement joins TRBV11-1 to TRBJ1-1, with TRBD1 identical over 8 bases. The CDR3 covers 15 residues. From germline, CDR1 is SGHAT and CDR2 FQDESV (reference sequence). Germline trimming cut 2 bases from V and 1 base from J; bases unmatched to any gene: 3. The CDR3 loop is CASSLRDRPNTEAFF. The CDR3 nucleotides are TGTGCCAGCAGCTTACGGGACAGGCCGAACACTGAAGCTTTCTTT. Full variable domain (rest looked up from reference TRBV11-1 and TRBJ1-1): EAEVAQSPRYKITEKSQAVAFWCDPISGHATLYWYRQILGQGPELLVQFQDESVVDDSQLPKDRFSAERLKGVDSTLKIQPAELGDSAMYLCASSLRDRPNTEAFFGQGTRLTVV.

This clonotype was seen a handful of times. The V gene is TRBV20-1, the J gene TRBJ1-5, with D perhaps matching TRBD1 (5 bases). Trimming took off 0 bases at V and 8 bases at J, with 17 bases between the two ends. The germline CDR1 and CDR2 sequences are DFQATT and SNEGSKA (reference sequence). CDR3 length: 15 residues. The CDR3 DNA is TGCAGTGCTAGAGATCCCAGGGCACGGTTCGAGCCCCAGCATTTT. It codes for CSARDPRARFEPQHF.

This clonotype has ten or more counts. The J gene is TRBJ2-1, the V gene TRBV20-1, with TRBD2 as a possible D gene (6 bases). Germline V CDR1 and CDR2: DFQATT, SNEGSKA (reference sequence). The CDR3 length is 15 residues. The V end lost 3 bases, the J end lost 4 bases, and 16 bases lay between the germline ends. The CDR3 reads CSAREGRAGYNEQFF. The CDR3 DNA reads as TGCAGTGCTAGGGAAGGACGCGCGGGATACAATGAGCAGTTCTTC.

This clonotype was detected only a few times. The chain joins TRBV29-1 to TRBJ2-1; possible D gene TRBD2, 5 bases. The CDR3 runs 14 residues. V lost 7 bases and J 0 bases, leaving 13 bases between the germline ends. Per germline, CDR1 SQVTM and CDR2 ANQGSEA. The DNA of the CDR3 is TGCAGCGAGAAAGACTATAGCTCCTACAATGAGCAGTTCTTC. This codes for CSEKDYSSYNEQFF.

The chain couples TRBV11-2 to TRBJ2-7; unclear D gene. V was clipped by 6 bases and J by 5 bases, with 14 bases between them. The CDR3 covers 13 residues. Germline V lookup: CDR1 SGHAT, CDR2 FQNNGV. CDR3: CASRSRWVDEQYV. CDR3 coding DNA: TGTGCCAGCAGATCACGGTGGGTCGACGAGCAGTACGTC.

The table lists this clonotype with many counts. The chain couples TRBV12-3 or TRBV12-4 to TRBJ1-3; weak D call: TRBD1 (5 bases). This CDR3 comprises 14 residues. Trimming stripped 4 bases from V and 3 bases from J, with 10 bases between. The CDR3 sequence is CASSSQGYGNTIYF. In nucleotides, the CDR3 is TGTGCCAGCAGTTCCCAGGGTTATGGAAACACCATATATTTT.

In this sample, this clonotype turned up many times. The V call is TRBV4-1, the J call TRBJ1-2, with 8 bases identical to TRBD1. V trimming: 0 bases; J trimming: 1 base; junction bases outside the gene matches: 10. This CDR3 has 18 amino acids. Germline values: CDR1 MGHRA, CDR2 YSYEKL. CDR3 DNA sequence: TGCGCCAGCAGCCAAGATAGGCCAGGGGGCGCGGATAACTATGGCTACACCTTC. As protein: CASSQDRPGGADNYGYTF.

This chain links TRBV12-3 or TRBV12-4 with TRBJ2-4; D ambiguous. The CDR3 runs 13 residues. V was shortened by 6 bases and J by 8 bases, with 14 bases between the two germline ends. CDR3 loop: CASRNIGFDIQYF. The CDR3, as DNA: TGTGCCAGCAGAAACATAGGGTTTGACATTCAGTACTTC.

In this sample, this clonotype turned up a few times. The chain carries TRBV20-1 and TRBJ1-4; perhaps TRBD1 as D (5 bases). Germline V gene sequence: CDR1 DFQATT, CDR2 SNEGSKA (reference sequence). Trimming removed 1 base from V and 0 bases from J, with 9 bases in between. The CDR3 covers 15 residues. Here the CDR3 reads CSARAGGPTNEKLFF. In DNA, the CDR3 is TGCAGTGCTAGAGCCGGGGGACCAACTAATGAAAAACTGTTTTTT.

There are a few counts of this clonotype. The CDR3 DNA reads TGTGCCAGCAGTTACTCTAATCTTTTCGATGAGCAGTTCTTC. Translating gives CASSYSNLFDEQFF. This chain uses TRBV6-5 with TRBJ2-1; D ambiguous. The CDR3 has 14 amino acids. Between the trimmed V and J ends, which lost 0 bases and 8 bases, there was a span of 11 bases. The germline gives CDR1 MNHEY, CDR2 SVGAGI.

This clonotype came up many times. CDR3 in amino acids: CASSLTPPTAFYGYTF. Here the CDR3 DNA reads TGTGCCAGCAGCTTAACCCCGCCAACGGCTTTCTATGGCTACACCTTC. This chain links TRBV12-3 or TRBV12-4 with TRBJ1-2; D remains unclear. Trimming pared 6 bases from V and 4 bases from J, leaving 21 bases between. The CDR3 extends over 16 amino acids.